The 16 T cell receptor beta chains below all came from one sample that was sequenced in a study of cytomegalovirus exposure and HLA in healthy donors (dated by TCRdb to about 2017). Libraries were constructed by the immunoSEQ multiplex PCR assay. The multiplex PCR relied on a mix of 60 forward primers for TCR Vbeta segments and 13 reverse primers for TCR Jbeta segments. Entries here come from immuneACCESS through TCRdb and include only in-frame sequences with V and J called. Some clones fail to appear in such tables; in the studies checked, an unresolved V gene covers under half of the shortfall, and the cause of the remainder is unknown. The sample profile shows around 200,000 clones; around 83% of them were found once. The ten largest clones take up 2.7% of the sample. Sequenced sample: PBMCs. These receptors were obtained from a middle-aged woman in good health and CMV-seronegative.

This sequence joins TRBV5-4 and TRBJ2-3; no reliable D call. This CDR3 region has 12 residues. V was cut by 1 base and J by 4 bases, with 4 bases left in between. Germline assignment: CDR1 SGHNT and CDR2 YYREEE (reference sequence). The CDR3 DNA reads as TGTGCCAGCAGCTTGCCGGCAGATACGCAGTATTTT. Translated: CASSLPADTQYF.

This rearrangement joins TRBV7-2 to TRBJ2-7; TRBD2 aligns across 7 bases. Germline assignment: CDR1 SGHTA and CDR2 FQGNSA. This CDR3 comprises 18 residues. Trimming at V came to 1 base and at J to 7 bases, leaving 19 bases not matched to a gene. CDR3 nucleotides: TGTGCCAGCAGCTTAGGGGTTACGGGGGGAGGGCCTAAGGGGGAGCAGTACTTC. Translation gives CASSLGVTGGGPKGEQYF.

The chain joins TRBV30 to TRBJ2-2; D may be TRBD2 (5 bases). V lost 1 base, J lost 4 bases, and 13 bases lay in between. Looked up from germline, CDR1 is GTSNPN and CDR2 is SVGIG (reference sequence). The CDR3 covers 15 residues. The CDR3 nucleotides are TGTGCCTGGAGTGGGCCTAGCAGCTCCACCGGGGAGCTGTTTTTT. Its translation: CAWSGPSSSTGELFF.

The chain is built from TRBV2 and TRBJ1-4, with D uncertain. This CDR3 contains 15 residues. V was pared by 2 bases and J by 4 bases, with 11 bases between. Per germline, CDR1 SNHLY and CDR2 FYNNEI. The CDR3 nucleotides are TGTGCCAGCAGTGAATTTGAGGGCGATAATGAAAAACTGTTTTTT. Protein: CASSEFEGDNEKLFF.

This rearrangement joins TRBV19 to TRBJ2-7; a weak D match, TRBD1 (6 bases). Germline lookup yields CDR1 LNHDA and CDR2 SQIVND (reference sequence). V was pared by 1 base and J by 4 bases, with 17 bases between. CDR3 size: 16 residues. CDR3 sequence reads: CASSIGRDARGYEQYF. The CDR3 nucleotides read TGTGCCAGTAGTATAGGCCGGGACGCGAGGGGGTACGAGCAGTACTTC. The entire variable domain, with the rest obtained from reference TRBV19 and TRBJ2-7, is as follows: DGGITQSPKYLFRKEGQNVTLSCEQNLNHDAMYWYRQDPGQGLRLIYYSQIVNDFQKGDIAEGYSVSREKKESFPLTVTSAQKNPTAFYLCASSIGRDARGYEQYFGPGTRLTVT.

This chain uses TRBV19 with TRBJ2-7, with TRBD1 as a possible D gene (5 bases). The CDR3 contains 13 residues. Germline V gene lookup returns CDR1 LNHDA and CDR2 SQIVND (reference sequence). With 3 bases removed from V and 4 bases from J, the gap between germline ends came to 10 bases. The CDR3 is CASSISSGYEQYF. DNA of the CDR3: TGTGCCAGTAGTATCTCCTCAGGGTACGAGCAGTACTTC.

This chain uses TRBV13 with TRBJ2-5; 7 bases agree with TRBD1. This CDR3 is 15 amino acids long. After removal of 5 bases from V and 4 bases from J, the junction contained 10 bases not matched to a gene. Germline CDR1 and CDR2: PRHDT and FYEKMQ (reference sequence). Here the CDR3 DNA reads TGTGCCAGCAGCGCCAGACAGGGACGAGGAGAGACCCAGTACTTC. Its translation: CASSARQGRGETQYF.

The chain carries TRBV27 and TRBJ2-3; TRBD1 might be the D (6 bases). V lost 2 bases to trimming and J lost 8 bases, with 23 bases between them. The CDR3 loop spans 17 amino acids. Per the germline V gene, CDR1 is MNHEY and CDR2 is SMNVEV (reference sequence). In nucleotides, the CDR3 is TGTGCCAGCAGTTTACGGTATTGGCAGGGGTATTTTGTTACGCAGTATTTT. Residues: CASSLRYWQGYFVTQYF.

V is TRBV30 and J is TRBJ1-5, with D perhaps TRBD1 (6 bases). This CDR3 region has 14 residues. Per germline, CDR1 GTSNPN and CDR2 SVGIG (reference sequence). Trimming cost V 1 base and J 3 bases, with 10 bases left between them. CDR3 protein: CAWSAGQLNQPQHF. The DNA for the CDR3 is TGTGCCTGGAGTGCCGGACAGCTCAATCAGCCCCAGCATTTT.

The rearrangement uses TRBV18 and TRBJ2-1; tentative D call: TRBD2 (6 bases). This CDR3 is 16 amino acids long. Germline CDR1 is KGHSH and CDR2 is LQKENI. V was clipped by 3 bases and J by 0 bases, with 12 bases between them. Here the CDR3 reads CASSPPKAGSYNEQFF. The CDR3 region has the DNA TGTGCCAGCTCACCCCCGAAAGCGGGCTCCTACAATGAGCAGTTCTTC.

The V call is TRBV27, the J call TRBJ2-7, with D possibly matching TRBD2 (6 bases). Germline CDR1 is MNHEY and CDR2 is SMNVEV (reference sequence). The CDR3 contains 15 residues. V shed 5 bases and J shed 2 bases, with 16 bases lying between them. CDR3 DNA: TGTGCCAGCAGTCAACGGCCGGGAGACCCCTACGAGCAGTACTTC. Residues: CASSQRPGDPYEQYF.

The V gene is TRBV9, the J gene TRBJ1-2, with 7 bases identical to TRBD1. The CDR3 is made up of 14 amino acids. With V trimmed by 0 bases and J by 2 bases, 1 base remained unmatched. CDR1 and CDR2 from the germline V gene are SGDLS and YYNGEE. Written as DNA, the CDR3 is TGTGCCAGCAGCGTAGGACAGGGAAACTATGGCTACACCTTC. Translated, it gives CASSVGQGNYGYTF.

V is TRBV6-5 and J is TRBJ2-7, with 9 positions matching TRBD1. From germline, CDR1 is MNHEY and CDR2 SVGAGI. This CDR3 has 15 amino acids. Trimming removed 0 bases from V and 6 bases from J; junction bases left unmatched: 6. Here the CDR3 DNA reads TGTGCCAGCAGTTACTCGGGAACAGGGGGCGGCGAGCAGTACTTC. Translating gives CASSYSGTGGGEQYF.

The V and J genes are TRBV30 and TRBJ1-5; the match to TRBD1 covers 7 bases. Germline V gene sequence: CDR1 GTSNPN, CDR2 SVGIG (reference sequence). This CDR3 has 13 amino acids. The junction had 4 bases not matched to a gene; V was cut back by 2 bases and J by 6 bases. The CDR3 region has the DNA TGTGCCTGGAGTCAGGGGGACGGTCAGCCCCAGCATTTT. Translation: CAWSQGDGQPQHF.

The chain carries TRBV6-1 and TRBJ1-1, with unresolved D. The CDR3 is 15 residues long. V lost 3 bases and J lost 0, with 11 bases in between. The germline V gene has CDR1 MNHNS and CDR2 SASEGT. CDR3 coding DNA: TGTGCCAGCAGTGATTACGGGAAGCTGAACACTGAAGCTTTCTTT. The encoded protein is CASSDYGKLNTEAFF.

V is TRBV29-1 and J is TRBJ2-7; D ambiguous. Between the trimmed V and J ends, which lost 2 bases and 5 bases, there was a span of 7 bases. Germline V gene lookup returns CDR1 SQVTM and CDR2 ANQGSEA. The CDR3 is made up of 11 amino acids. CDR3 bases: TGCAGCGTTGAAACGCCTAACGAGCAGTACTTC. This gives the protein CSVETPNEQYF.